A single sample gave rise to the 4 T cell receptor beta chains below, sequenced in a study of blood T cell repertoires in COVID-19. Some clones are missing from TCRdb's copy, which holds only in-frame ones; the method was immunoSEQ multiplex PCR. Among some 240,000 clones listed, roughly 81% were seen once. The specimen was peripheral blood. All receptors derive from an elderly woman with COVID-19, enrolled during active disease.

With respect to this clone: The same CDR3 can be traced to other DNA sequences in this sample. CDR3 residues: CASSQDRAGGYTF. The CDR3 DNA follows: TGTGCCAGCAGCCAAGATCGGGCAGGGGGCTACACCTTC. This rearrangement joins TRBV3-1 (or the pseudogene TRBV3-2) to TRBJ1-2; a weak D match, TRBD1 (5 bases). Germline values: CDR1 LGHDT, CDR2 YNNKEL (reference sequence). V lost 0 bases and J lost 8, with 10 bases in between. The CDR3 runs to 13 residues.

This sequence joins TRBV28 and TRBJ1-4; possible D gene TRBD1, 5 bases. The germline V gene has CDR1 MDHEN and CDR2 SYDVKM. V was shortened by 10 bases and J by 6 bases, with 18 bases between the two germline ends. The CDR3 has 14 amino acids. The CDR3 spells CATQFDQGDEKLFF. In DNA, the CDR3 is TGTGCCACCCAGTTTGATCAGGGTGATGAAAAACTGTTTTTT.

The gene calls are TRBV15 and TRBJ2-2, with 8 nucleotides matching TRBD2. V shed 5 bases and J 5 bases; nucleotides not matched to a gene: 10. Germline V gives CDR1 LNHNV, CDR2 YYDKDF (reference sequence). The CDR3 runs 16 residues. The CDR3 spells CATSPRLAGGTGELFF. CDR3 coding DNA: TGTGCCACCAGCCCTCGGCTAGCGGGTGGAACCGGGGAGCTGTTTTTT. Based on the CDR3 plus reference TRBV15 and TRBJ2-2, the full variable domain is DAMVIQNPRYQVTQFGKPVTLSCSQTLNHNVMYWYQQKSSQAPKLLFHYYDKDFNNEADTPDNFQSRRPNTSFCFLDIRSPGLGDTAMYLCATSPRLAGGTGELFFGEGSRLTVL.

The chain uses TRBV18 and TRBJ1-5, with 9 nucleotides matching TRBD1. This CDR3 is 15 amino acids long. CDR1 is KGHSH and CDR2 is LQKENI in the germline V gene. The V and J ends lost 3 bases and 6 bases, in that order; junction bases with no gene match: 6. The DNA for the CDR3 is TGTGCCAGCTCACCGGGGGGACAGGGTCTTCAGCCCCAGCATTTT. This encodes CASSPGGQGLQPQHF. Full variable domain (remainder filled in from reference TRBV18 and TRBJ1-5): NAGVMQNPRHLVRRRGQEARLRCSPMKGHSHVYWYRQLPEEGLKFMVYLQKENIIDESGMPKERFSAEFPKEGPSILRIQQVVRGDSAAYFCASSPGGQGLQPQHFGDGTRLSIL.